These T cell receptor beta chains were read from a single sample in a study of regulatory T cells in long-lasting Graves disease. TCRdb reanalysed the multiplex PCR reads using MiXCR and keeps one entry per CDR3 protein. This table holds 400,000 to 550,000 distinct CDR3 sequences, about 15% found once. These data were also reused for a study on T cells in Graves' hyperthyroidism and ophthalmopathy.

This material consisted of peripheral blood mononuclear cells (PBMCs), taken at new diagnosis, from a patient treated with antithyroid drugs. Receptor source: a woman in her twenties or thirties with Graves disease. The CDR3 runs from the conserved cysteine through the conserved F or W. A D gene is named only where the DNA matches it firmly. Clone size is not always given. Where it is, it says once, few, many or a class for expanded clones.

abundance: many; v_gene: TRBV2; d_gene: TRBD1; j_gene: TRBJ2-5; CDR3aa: CASNAGTGPQETQYF; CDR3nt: TGTGCCAGCAACGCCGGGACAGGGCCCCAAGAGACCCAGTACTTC
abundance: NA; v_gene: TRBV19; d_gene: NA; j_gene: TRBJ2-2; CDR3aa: CASSLRRKNTGELFF; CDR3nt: TGTGCCAGTAGTCTCCGGAGGAAGAACACCGGGGAGCTGTTTTTT
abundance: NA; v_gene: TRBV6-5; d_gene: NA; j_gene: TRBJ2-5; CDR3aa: CASSYSGQTGTQYF; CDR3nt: TGTGCCAGCAGTTACTCAGGGCAAACCGGGACCCAGTACTTC
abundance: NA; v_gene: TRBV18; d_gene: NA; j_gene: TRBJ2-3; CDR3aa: CASSPPGQGPDTQYF; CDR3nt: TGTGCCAGCTCACCACCGGGGCAAGGGCCAGATACGCAGTATTTT
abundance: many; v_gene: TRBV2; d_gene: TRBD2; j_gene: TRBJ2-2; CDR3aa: CASQGLAGDTGELFF; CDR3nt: TGTGCCAGCCAGGGACTAGCGGGAGACACCGGGGAGCTGTTTTTT
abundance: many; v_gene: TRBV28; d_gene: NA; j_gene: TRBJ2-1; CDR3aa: CASGAGAINEQFF; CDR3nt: TGTGCCAGCGGGGCGGGGGCTATCAATGAGCAGTTCTTC
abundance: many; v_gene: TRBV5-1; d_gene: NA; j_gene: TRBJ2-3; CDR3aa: CASSSNPGLRTDTQYF; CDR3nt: TGCGCCAGCAGCTCTAACCCGGGACTGCGCACAGATACGCAGTATTTT
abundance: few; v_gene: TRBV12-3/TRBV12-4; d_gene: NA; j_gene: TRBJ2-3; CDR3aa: CASSANPGTLLSTDTQYF; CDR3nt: TGTGCCAGCAGTGCTAACCCCGGGACATTACTTAGCACAGATACGCAGTATTTT
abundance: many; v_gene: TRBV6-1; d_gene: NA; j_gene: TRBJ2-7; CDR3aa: CASIRAQPVGTYEQYF; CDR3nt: TGTGCCAGCATCCGAGCCCAGCCGGTGGGAACCTACGAGCAGTACTTC
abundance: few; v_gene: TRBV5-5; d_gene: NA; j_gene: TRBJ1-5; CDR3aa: CASSIVGWVQPQHF; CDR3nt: TGTGCCAGTAGTATAGTTGGCTGGGTACAGCCCCAGCATTTT
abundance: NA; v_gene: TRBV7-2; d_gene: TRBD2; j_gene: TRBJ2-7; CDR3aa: CASSLAGGGTSEVYEQYF; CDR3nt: TGTGCCAGCAGCTTAGCTGGAGGGGGGACTAGCGAGGTCTACGAGCAGTACTTC
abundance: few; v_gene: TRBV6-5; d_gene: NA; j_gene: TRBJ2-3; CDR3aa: CASSYSGRGVTDTQYF; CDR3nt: TGTGCCAGCAGTTACTCCGGCAGGGGTGTTACAGATACGCAGTATTTT
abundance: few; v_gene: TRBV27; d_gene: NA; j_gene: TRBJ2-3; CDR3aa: CASSYPTDTQYF; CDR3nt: TGTGCCAGCAGTTACCCCACAGATACGCAGTATTTT
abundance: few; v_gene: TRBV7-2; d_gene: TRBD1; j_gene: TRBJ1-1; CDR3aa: CASSYYLRQGGTEAFF; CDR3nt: TGTGCCAGCAGCTACTACCTTAGACAGGGTGGTACTGAAGCTTTCTTT
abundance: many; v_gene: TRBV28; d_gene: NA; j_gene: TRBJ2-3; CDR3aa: CASSAGGLGTDTQYF; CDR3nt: TGTGCCAGCAGTGCTGGGGGGTTGGGCACAGATACGCAGTATTTT
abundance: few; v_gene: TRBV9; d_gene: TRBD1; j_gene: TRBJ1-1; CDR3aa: CASSVYLGTAQTEAFF; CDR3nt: TGTGCCAGCAGCGTTTACCTCGGGACAGCCCAAACTGAAGCTTTCTTT
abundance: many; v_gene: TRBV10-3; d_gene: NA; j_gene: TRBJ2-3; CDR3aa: CAIRKVGGNTDTQYF; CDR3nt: TGTGCCATCCGTAAGGTCGGCGGGAACACAGATACGCAGTATTTT
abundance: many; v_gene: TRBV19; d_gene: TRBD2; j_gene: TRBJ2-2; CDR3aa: CASSKTSGRGNTGELFF; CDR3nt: TGTGCCAGTAGCAAGACTAGCGGGAGGGGCAACACCGGGGAGCTGTTTTTT
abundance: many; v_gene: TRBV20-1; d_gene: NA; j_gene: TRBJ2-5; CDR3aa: CSARVPPPNAEETQYF; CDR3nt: TGCAGTGCTAGAGTACCCCCCCCAAACGCCGAAGAGACCCAGTACTTC
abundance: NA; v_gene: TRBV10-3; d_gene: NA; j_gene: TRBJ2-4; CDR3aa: CAIRTPGQPREKNIQYF; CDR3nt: TGTGCCATCAGGACCCCTGGACAGCCAAGGGAGAAAAACATTCAGTACTTC
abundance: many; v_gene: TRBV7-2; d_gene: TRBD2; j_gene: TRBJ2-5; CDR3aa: CASASGAYQETQYF; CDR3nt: TGTGCCAGCGCTAGCGGGGCGTACCAAGAGACCCAGTACTTC
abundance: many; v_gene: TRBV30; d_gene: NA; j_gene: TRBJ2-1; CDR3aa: CASPHQGHEQFF; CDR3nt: TGTGCCTCCCCTCACCAGGGGCATGAGCAGTTCTTC
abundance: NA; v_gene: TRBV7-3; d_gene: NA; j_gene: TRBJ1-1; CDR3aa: CASSFKGVTEAFF; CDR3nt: TGTGCCAGCAGCTTTAAGGGTGTAACTGAAGCTTTCTTT
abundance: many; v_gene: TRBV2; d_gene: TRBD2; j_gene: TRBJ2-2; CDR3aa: CASSAPGLAGSGELFF; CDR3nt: TGTGCCAGCAGCGCGCCGGGACTAGCGGGATCCGGGGAGCTGTTTTTT
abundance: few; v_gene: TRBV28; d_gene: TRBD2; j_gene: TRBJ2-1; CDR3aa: CASSSGLAGTIYNEQFF; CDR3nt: TGTGCCAGCAGTTCGGGACTAGCGGGCACGATATACAATGAGCAGTTCTTC
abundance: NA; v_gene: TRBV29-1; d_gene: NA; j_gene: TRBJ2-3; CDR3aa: CSEITDTQYF; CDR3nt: TGCAGCGAAATTACAGATACGCAGTATTTT
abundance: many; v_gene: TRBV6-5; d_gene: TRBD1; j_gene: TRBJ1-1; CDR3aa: CASSYGTGRTEAFF; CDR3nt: TGTGCCAGCAGTTACGGGACAGGGCGGACTGAAGCTTTCTTT
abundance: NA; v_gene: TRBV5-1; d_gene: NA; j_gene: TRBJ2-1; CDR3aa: CASSLSVGGYGNEQFF; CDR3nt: TGCGCCAGCAGCTTGTCCGTTGGGGGATACGGCAATGAGCAGTTCTTC
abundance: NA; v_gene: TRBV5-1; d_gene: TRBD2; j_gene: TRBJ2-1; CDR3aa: CASSTRGSGSSYNEQFF; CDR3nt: TGCGCCAGCAGCACAAGAGGTAGCGGGAGCTCCTACAATGAGCAGTTCTTC
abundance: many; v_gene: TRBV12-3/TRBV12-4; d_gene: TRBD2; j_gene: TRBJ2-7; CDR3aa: CASSPPDWGGLYF; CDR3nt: TGTGCCAGCAGCCCCCCGGACTGGGGGGGACTGTACTTC
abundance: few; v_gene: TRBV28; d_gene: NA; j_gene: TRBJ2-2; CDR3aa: CASTPQSPRGPDGELFF; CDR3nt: TGTGCCAGCACCCCCCAGTCGCCCCGGGGGCCCGACGGGGAGCTGTTTTTT
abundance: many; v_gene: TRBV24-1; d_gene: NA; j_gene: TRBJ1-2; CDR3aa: CATSEGGSGGYTF; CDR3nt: TGTGCCACCAGTGAGGGGGGCTCAGGTGGCTACACCTTC
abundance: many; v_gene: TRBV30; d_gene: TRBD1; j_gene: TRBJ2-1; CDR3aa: CAWYAGGEQFF; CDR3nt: TGTGCCTGGTACGCAGGGGGAGAGCAGTTCTTC
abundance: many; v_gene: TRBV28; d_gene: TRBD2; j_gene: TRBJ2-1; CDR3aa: CASSTPGTSGTQSSYNEQFF; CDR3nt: TGTGCCAGCAGTACTCCCGGGACTAGCGGGACCCAGAGCTCCTACAATGAGCAGTTCTTC
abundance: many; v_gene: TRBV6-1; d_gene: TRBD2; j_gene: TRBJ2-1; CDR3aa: CASSSKGGNEQFF; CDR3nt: TGTGCCAGCAGCTCAAAGGGAGGGAATGAGCAGTTCTTC
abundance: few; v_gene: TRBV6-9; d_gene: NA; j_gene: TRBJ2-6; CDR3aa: CASSSRASGANVLTF; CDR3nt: TGTGCCAGCAGTTCCCGGGCCTCTGGGGCCAACGTCCTGACTTTC
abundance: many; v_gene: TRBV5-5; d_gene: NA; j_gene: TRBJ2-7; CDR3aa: CASSGGIVYEQYF; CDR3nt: TGTGCCAGCAGTGGGGGCATCGTTTACGAGCAGTACTTC